The TCR beta chain described here comes from a study of beta chain features in type 1 diabetes. The CDR3 has 13 amino acids. V trimming: 6 bases; J trimming: 9 bases; junction bases outside the gene matches: 7. Germline V gene lookup returns CDR1 SGHAT and CDR2 FQNNGV. This clone showed up just a few times. Of the isolated RNA, all was reverse transcribed, and so the sequenced material was expressed TCRB transcripts. Data came from immunoSEQ multiplex PCR; TCRdb stores just in-frame clones and leaves some out. The sample includes over 700,000 clones, roughly a sixth of them seen just once. Markers CD45RO/CCR7/CD25/CD127/CD95/CD27 served to sort CD4+ naive, central memory, regulatory and stem cell-like memory cells.

V and J are TRBV11-2 and TRBJ2-1; 8 bases map to TRBD1. This TCR was recovered from a woman aged 18-30 years in good health. Sequencing used naive CD4+ T cells from blood. The CDR3 protein is CASSDRGGGEQFF. CDR3 bases: TGTGCCAGCAGTGACAGGGGCGGTGGTGAGCAGTTCTTC.